This T cell receptor beta chain is from a study of blood T cells in healthy people across ages. This clonotype was seen more than once but under ten times. This CDR3 has 17 residues. Germline V gene sequence: CDR1 SGHRS, CDR2 YFSETQ. Trimming cost V 0 bases and J 3 bases; bases outside gene matches: 10. Next came a second PCR, run for about 7 to 11 cycles, which used a sample-barcoded 5' primer along with a J-beta primer mix. In TCRdb, the 5' RACE reads were re-called with MiXCR into one record per CDR3 protein. The sample carries hundreds of thousands of distinct CDR3 sequences, around 20% recorded once.

The source is a man aged 65 to 79 in good health. The V gene is TRBV5-1, the J gene TRBJ1-1; the match to TRBD1 covers 8 bases. Sequencing was performed on blood. CDR3 loop: CASSLAVRTGSDTEAFF. The CDR3 DNA sequence: TGCGCCAGCAGCTTGGCTGTGAGGACAGGGTCCGACACTGAAGCTTTCTTT.